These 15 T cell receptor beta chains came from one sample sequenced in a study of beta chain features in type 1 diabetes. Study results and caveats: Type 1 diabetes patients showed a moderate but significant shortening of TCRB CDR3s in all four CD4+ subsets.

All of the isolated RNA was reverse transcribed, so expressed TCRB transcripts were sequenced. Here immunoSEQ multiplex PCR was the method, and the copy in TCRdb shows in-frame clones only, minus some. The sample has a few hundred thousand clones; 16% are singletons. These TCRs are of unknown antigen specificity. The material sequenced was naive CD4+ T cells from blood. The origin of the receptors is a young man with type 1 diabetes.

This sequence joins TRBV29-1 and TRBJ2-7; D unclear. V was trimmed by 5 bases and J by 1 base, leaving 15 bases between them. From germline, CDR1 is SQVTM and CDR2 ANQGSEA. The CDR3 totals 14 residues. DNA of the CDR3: TGCAGCGTTAAAAAATTCGAGGCGTCCTACGAGCAGTACTTC. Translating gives CSVKKFEASYEQYF.

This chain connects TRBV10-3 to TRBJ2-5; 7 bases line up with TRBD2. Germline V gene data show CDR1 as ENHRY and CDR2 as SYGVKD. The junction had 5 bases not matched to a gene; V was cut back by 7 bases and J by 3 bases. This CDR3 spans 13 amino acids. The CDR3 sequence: CAIMGSGEETQYF. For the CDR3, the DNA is TGTGCCATCATGGGGAGCGGGGAAGAGACCCAGTACTTC.

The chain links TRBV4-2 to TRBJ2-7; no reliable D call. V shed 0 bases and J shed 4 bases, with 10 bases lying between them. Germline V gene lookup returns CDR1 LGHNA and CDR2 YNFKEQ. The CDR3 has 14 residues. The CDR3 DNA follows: TGTGCCAGCAGCCAAGATCGGGTAGAATACGAGCAGTACTTC. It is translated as CASSQDRVEYEQYF.

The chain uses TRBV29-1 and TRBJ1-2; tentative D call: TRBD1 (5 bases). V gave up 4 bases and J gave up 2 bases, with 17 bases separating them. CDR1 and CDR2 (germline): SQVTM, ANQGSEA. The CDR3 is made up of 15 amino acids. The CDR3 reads CSVARGLGGNYGYTF. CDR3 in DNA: TGCAGCGTTGCGCGGGGCTTGGGTGGGAACTATGGCTACACCTTC.

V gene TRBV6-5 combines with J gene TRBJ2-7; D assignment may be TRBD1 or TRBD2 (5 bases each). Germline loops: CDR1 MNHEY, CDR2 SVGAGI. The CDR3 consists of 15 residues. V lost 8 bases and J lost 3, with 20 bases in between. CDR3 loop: CASGQTRDRRYEQYF. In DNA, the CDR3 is TGTGCCAGCGGCCAAACCCGGGACCGACGCTACGAGCAGTACTTC.

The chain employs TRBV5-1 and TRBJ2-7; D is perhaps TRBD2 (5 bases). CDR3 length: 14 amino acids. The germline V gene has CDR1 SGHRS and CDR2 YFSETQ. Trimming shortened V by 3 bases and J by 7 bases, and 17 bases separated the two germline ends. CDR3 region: CASSSRDPQREQYF. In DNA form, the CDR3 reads TGCGCCAGCAGCTCGAGGGATCCGCAGAGGGAGCAGTACTTC.

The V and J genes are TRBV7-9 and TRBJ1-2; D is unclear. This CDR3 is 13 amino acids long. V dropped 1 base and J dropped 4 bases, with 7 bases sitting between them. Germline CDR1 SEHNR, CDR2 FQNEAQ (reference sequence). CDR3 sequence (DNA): TGTGCCAGCAGCTTAGTGCCAGCCTATGGCTACACCTTC. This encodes CASSLVPAYGYTF. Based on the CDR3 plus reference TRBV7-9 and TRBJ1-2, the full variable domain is DTGVSQNPRHKITKRGQNVTFRCDPISEHNRLYWYRQTLGQGPEFLTYFQNEAQLEKSRLLSDRFSAERPKGSFSTLEIQRTEQGDSAMYLCASSLVPAYGYTFGSGTRLTVV.

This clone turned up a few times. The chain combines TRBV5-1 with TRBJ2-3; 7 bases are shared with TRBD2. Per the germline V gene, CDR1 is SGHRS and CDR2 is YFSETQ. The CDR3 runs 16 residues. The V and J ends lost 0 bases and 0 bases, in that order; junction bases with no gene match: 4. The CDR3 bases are TGCGCCAGCAGCTTGGAGGCTAGCGGAAGCACAGATACGCAGTATTTT. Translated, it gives CASSLEASGSTDTQYF. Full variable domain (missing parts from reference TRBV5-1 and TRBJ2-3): KAGVTQTPRYLIKTRGQQVTLSCSPISGHRSVSWYQQTPGQGLQFLFEYFSETQRNKGNFPGRFSGRQFSNSRSEMNVSTLELGDSALYLCASSLEASGSTDTQYFGPGTRLTVL.

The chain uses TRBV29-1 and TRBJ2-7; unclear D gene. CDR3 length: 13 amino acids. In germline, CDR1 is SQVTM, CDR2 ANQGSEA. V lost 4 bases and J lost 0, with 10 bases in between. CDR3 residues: CSVGRARSYEQYF. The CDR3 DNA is TGCAGCGTTGGAAGGGCCCGCTCCTACGAGCAGTACTTC.

The CDR3 DNA sequence: TGTGCCAGCAGCCCAGGGGGCGACGGGGCCAACGTCCTGACTTTC. Its translation: CASSPGGDGANVLTF. The chain employs TRBV7-7 and TRBJ2-6, with TRBD1 matching over 8 bases. This CDR3 comprises 15 residues. CDR1 SSHAT and CDR2 FNYEAQ come from the germline V gene (reference sequence). V lost 5 bases and J lost 4; bases outside the gene matches: 4.

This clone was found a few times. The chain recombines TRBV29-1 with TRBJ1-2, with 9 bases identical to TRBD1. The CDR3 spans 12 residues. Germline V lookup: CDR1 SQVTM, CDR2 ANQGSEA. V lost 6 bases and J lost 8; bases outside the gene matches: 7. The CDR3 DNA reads TGCAGCGTAGCCGGGACAGGGAGCGGCTACACCTTC. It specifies CSVAGTGSGYTF.

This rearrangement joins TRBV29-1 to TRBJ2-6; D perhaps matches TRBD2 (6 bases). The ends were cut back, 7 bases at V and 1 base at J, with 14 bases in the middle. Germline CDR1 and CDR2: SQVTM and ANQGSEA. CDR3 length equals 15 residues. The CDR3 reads CSGLGGYSGANVLTF. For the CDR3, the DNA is TGCAGCGGTCTTGGAGGGTATTCTGGGGCCAACGTCCTGACTTTC.

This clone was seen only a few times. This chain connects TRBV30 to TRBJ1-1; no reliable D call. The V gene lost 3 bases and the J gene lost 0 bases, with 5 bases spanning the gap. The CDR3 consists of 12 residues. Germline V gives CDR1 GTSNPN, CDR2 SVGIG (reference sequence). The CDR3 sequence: CAWRDLNTEAFF. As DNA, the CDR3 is TGTGCCTGGAGGGACCTGAACACTGAAGCTTTCTTT.

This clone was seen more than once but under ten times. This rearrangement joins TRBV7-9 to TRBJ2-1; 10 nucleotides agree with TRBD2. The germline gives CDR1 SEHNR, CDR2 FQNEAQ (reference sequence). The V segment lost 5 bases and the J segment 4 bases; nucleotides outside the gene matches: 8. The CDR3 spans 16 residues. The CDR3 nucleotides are TGTGCCAGCAGCCCTCCTAGCGGGAGAGGTTACAATGAGCAGTTCTTC. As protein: CASSPPSGRGYNEQFF.

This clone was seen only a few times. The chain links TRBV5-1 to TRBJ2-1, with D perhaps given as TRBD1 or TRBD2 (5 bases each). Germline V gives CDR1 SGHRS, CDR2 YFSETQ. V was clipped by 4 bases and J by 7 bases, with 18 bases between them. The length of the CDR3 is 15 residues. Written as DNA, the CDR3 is TGCGCCAGCAGCGGCGGTGGGGGAGTGGCGAATGAGCAGTTCTTC. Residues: CASSGGGGVANEQFF.